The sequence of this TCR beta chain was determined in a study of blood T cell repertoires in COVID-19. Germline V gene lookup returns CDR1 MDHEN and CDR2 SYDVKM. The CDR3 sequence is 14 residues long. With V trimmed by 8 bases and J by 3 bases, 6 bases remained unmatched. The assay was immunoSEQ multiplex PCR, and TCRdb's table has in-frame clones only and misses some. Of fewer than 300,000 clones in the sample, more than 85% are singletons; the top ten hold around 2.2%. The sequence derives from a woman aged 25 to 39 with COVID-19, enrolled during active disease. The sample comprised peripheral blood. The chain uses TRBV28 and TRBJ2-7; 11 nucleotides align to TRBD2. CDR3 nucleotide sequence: TGTGCCAGCTCCTTGGGACTAGCGGACTACGAGCAGTACTTC. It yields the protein CASSLGLADYEQYF. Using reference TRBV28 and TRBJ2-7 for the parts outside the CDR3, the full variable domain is DVKVTQSSRYLVKRTGEKVFLECVQDMDHENMFWYRQDPGLGLRLIYFSYDVKMKEKGDIPEGYSVSREKKERFSLILESASTNQTSMYLCASSLGLADYEQYFGPGTRLTVT.